In its sample, the clone carrying this T cell receptor (beta chain) was seen a few times. The target antigen is unknown. CD45RO/CCR7/CD25/CD127/CD95/CD27 sorting isolated CD4+ naive, central memory, regulatory and stem cell-like memory cells. The CDR3 spans 12 residues. V lost 3 bases to trimming and J lost 7 bases, with 9 bases between them. Per the germline V gene, CDR1 is LNHDA and CDR2 is SQIVND (reference sequence). This record belongs to a study of beta chain features in type 1 diabetes. Study outcomes and limitations: Significant though moderate, a shortening of TCRB CDR3s appeared in all four CD4+ subsets of Type 1 diabetes patients. In comparison with healthy donors, patients had naive, central memory and Treg TCRB repertoires that appeared more similar. PCR might show a preference for shorter templates, equally across patients and controls.

Of the isolated RNA, all was reverse transcribed, and so the sequenced material was expressed TCRB transcripts. Assay: immunoSEQ multiplex PCR; the TCRdb copy retains only in-frame clones and omits some. Of over 150,000 clones detected, 10% appear once; the ten largest clones hold 0.5%. The sequenced sample consisted of central memory CD4+ T cells from blood. V gene TRBV19 combines with J gene TRBJ1-2; no reliable D call. The TCR originated in a man between 25 and 39 years old with type 1 diabetes. Written as DNA, the CDR3 is TGTGCCAGTAGTATTCCGACGGGTGGCTACACCTTC. Translating it yields CASSIPTGGYTF. Looking up the rest from reference TRBV19 and TRBJ1-2 gives the full variable domain: DGGITQSPKYLFRKEGQNVTLSCEQNLNHDAMYWYRQDPGQGLRLIYYSQIVNDFQKGDIAEGYSVSREKKESFPLTVTSAQKNPTAFYLCASSIPTGGYTFGSGTRLTVV.